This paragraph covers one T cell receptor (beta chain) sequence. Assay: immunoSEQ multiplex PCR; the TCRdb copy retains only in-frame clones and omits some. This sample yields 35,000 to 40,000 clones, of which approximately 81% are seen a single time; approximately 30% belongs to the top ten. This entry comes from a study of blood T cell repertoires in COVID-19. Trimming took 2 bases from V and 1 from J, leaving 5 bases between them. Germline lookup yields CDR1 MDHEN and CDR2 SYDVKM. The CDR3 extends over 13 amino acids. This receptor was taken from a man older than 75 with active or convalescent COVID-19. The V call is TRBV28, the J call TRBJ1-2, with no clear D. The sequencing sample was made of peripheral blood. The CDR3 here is CASSLAVNYGYTF. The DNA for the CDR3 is TGTGCCAGCAGTTTAGCGGTTAACTATGGCTACACCTTC.